Sequencing of this T cell receptor (beta chain) was carried out in a study of blood T cell repertoires in COVID-19 (dated by TCRdb to 2020 to 2022). With regard to the full study: Samples covering the acute and convalescent phases of COVID-19 were provided by collaborators in the United States, Italy and Spain. The sample metadata nearly always contained a de-identified subject ID, COVID-19 status, age in years and sex. The material from the prospective study consisted of cDNA or gDNA derived from T cells, B-cell-depleted T cells, or PBMCs. The samples were drawn from two sources: the first 160 participants of the ongoing ImmuneRACE study, and over 950 subjects contributed by 6 global collaborators. Subjects who had been exposed to COVID-19, were actively infected with it, or had recovered from it provided the deeply sampled blood TCRbeta repertoires that made up the dataset. The repertoires were released in a freely available public database intended as a resource for research on the immune response to SARS-CoV-2. Where HLA class I and class II types were available, the types were taken from metadata supplied by the sample provider, not from assay-based typing.

Of note for this clone: It has no known antigen specificity. No base qualities exist here, and no much larger clone lies one base off it.

The collaborating institutions used their own protocols to collect whole blood in K2EDTA tubes. For TCRbeta analysis, collaborators shipped samples in one of three forms: frozen whole blood, isolated PBMCs, or DNA extracted from either of those sample types. Unmatched junction bases come to 6, with V trimmed by 3 bases and J by 5 bases. The CDR3 has 15 amino acids, counting the end cysteine and phenylalanine. The DNA shown is the 45-base CDR3, in frame from base 1. The germline V gene sets CDR1 to MNHNS and CDR2 to SASEGT. The investigation overall reported the following: Clinical and demographic metadata were provided uncurated, with the amount varying by source and participant.

TCRbeta CDR3 regions were amplified from genomic DNA using the immunoSEQ Assay, a bias-controlled multiplex PCR. As for how the authors treated the data: The number of nucleated cells in each sample was estimated by amplification of reference gene primers within the assay. To quantify the absolute abundance of each unique TCRbeta CDR3 rearrangement, sequence reads were collapsed and filtered. For each sample, productive Simpson clonality was calculated by taking the square root of Simpson's diversity index across productive rearrangements. TCRdb obtained this table from immuneACCESS and retained in-frame rearrangements with V and J assigned. These tables miss some clones; where compared with another copy, unresolved V genes account for less than half of the shortfall, and the remainder is unexplained. V, J and clone size are those of that table, while D and trimming were read from the DNA. The sample table lists over 150,000 clones, 84% of them with a count of one. About 14% of the sample is held by the ten biggest clonotypes.

This chain is built from TRBV6-1 and TRBJ1-4, with 7 junctional bases fitting TRBD1. The sample consisted of peripheral blood. This sequence originates from a man aged 18 to 29 with active or convalescent COVID-19. The DNA sequence is TGTGCCAGCAGTGATCCAGGGGGGAAAAATGAAAAACTGTTTTTT. Translated, it gives CASSDPGGKNEKLFF.